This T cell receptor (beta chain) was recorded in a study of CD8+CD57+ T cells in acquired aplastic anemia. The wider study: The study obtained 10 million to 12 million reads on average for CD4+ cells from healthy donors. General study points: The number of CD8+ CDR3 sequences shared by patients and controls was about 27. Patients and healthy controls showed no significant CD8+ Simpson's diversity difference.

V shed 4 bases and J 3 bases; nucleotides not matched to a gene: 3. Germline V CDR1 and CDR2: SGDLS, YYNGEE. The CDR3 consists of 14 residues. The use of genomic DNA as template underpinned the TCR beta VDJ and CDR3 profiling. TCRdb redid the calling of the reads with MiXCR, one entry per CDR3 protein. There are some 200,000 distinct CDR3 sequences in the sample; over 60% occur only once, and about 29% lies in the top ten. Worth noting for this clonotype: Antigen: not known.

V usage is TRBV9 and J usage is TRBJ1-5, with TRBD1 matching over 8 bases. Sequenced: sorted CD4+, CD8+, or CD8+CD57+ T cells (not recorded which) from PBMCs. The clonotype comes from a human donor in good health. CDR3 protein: CASSHRGNNQPQHF. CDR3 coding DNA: TGTGCCAGCAGCCACAGGGGGAACAATCAGCCCCAGCATTTT.